The 5 T cell receptor beta chains reported below all come from one sample, sequenced in a study of identical twins. MiXCR was run by TCRdb on the 5' RACE reads, yielding one entry per CDR3 protein. The data hold 1.5 million to 2 million distinct CDR3 sequences, with about 31% observed a single time. The sequencing input was cord blood. The receptors were sampled from a newborn girl in good health.

At least ten counts were recorded for this clonotype. A junction end diverges from the germline sequence, so it may reflect a read error. The chain joins TRBV5-1 to TRBJ2-7; either TRBD1 or TRBD2 may supply D (5 bases each). This CDR3 spans 13 amino acids. Germline CDR1 is SGHRS and CDR2 is YFSETQ. CDR3 residues: CASSSGTNYEQYF. In DNA, the CDR3 is TGTGCCAGCAGTTCCGGGACCAATTACGAGCAGTACTTC.

The chain links TRBV7-9 to TRBJ2-1; the D call may be TRBD1 or TRBD2 (5 bases each). Germline CDR1 reads SEHNR; CDR2 reads FQNEAQ (reference sequence). The CDR3 covers 15 residues. Trimming stripped 5 bases from V and 3 bases from J, with 14 bases between. The CDR3 DNA is TGTGCCAGCAGCCCATGGGGGTACTACTACAATGAGCAGTTCTTC. This codes for CASSPWGYYYNEQFF.

This clonotype was observed many times. The chain uses TRBV20-1 and TRBJ2-7, with D hard to call. The germline V gene encodes CDR1 DFQATT and CDR2 SNEGSKA (reference sequence). V lost 3 bases and J lost 4, with 10 bases in between. The CDR3 length is 12 residues. For the CDR3, the DNA is TGCAGTGCTAGTCATTTCCTTTACGAGCAGTACTTC. This encodes CSASHFLYEQYF.

CDR3 loop: CASSHQRTSGINEQFF. Written as DNA, the CDR3 is TGCGCCAGCAGCCATCAAAGGACTAGCGGGATCAATGAGCAGTTCTTC. The chain joins TRBV4-1 to TRBJ2-1; 12 bases agree with TRBD2. This CDR3 has 16 residues. From germline, CDR1 is MGHRA and CDR2 YSYEKL. V dropped 3 bases and J dropped 6; count of bases not matched to a gene: 6.

V and J are TRBV20-1 and TRBJ2-7; 7 nucleotides align to TRBD2. Germline values: CDR1 DFQATT, CDR2 SNEGSKA (reference sequence). V was pared by 0 bases and J by 0 bases, with 5 bases of the junction left unmatched. This CDR3 region has 15 residues. Written as DNA, the CDR3 is TGCAGTGCTAGAGACCTACTAGCGTTCTCCTACGAGCAGTACTTC. Protein: CSARDLLAFSYEQYF.